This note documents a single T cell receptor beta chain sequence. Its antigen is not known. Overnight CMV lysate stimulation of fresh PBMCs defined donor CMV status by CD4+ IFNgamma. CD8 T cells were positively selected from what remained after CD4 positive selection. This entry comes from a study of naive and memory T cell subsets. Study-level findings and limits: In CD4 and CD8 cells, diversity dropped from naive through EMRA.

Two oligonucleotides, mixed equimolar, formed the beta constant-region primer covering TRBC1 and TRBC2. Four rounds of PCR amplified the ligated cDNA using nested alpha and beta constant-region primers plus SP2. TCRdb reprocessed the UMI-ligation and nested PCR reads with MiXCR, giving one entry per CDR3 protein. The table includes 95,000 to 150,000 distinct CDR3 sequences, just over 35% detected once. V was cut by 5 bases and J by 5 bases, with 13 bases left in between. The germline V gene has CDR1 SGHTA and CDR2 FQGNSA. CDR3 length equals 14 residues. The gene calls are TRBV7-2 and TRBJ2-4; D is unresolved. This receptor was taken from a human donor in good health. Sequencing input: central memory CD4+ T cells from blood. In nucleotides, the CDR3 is TGTGCCAGCAGCCCATCTATCAGCCAAAACATTCAGTACTTC. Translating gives CASSPSISQNIQYF. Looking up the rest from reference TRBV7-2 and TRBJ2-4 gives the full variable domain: GAGVSQSPSNKVTEKGKDVELRCDPISGHTALYWYRQSLGQGLEFLIYFQGNSAPDKSGLPSDRFSAERTGGSVSTLTIQRTQQEDSAVYLCASSPSISQNIQYFGAGTRLSVL.